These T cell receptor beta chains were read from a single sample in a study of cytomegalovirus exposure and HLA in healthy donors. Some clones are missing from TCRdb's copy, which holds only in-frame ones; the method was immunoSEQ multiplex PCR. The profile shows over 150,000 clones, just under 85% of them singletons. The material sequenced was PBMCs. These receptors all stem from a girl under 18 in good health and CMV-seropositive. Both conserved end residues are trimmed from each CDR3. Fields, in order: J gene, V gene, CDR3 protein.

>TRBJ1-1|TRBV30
AWSVEGADTEAF
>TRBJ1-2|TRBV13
ASSFLQGIVSYGYT
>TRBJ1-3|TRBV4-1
ASSLYGTIAGGNTIY
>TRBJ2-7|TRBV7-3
ASKASGNSYEQY
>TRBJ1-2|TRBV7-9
ASPRDRENYGYT
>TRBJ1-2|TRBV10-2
ASRRQGANYGYT
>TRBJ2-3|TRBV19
ASSMGVSTDTQY
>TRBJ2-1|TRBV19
ASTMDSSSYNEQF
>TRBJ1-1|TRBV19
ASNPLQGLNTEAF
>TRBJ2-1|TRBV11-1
ASSRREVREQF
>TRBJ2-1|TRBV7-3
ASSLRGLAGGDEQF
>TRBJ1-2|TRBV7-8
ASSLVQINYGYT
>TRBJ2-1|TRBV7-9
ASRDVGGYEQF
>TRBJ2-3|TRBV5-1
ASSLGRTSGGENVPDTQY
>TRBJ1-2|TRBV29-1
SCGTGSGYT
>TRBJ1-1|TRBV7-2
ASSPQTGGNTEAF
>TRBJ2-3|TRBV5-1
ASSFDRGTDTQY
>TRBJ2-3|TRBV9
ASSVGASGGVDTQY
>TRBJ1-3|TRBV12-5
ASGATGWGNTIY
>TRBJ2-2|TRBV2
ASSATLAWNTGELF
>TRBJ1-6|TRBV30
AWSFWGGNGSPLH
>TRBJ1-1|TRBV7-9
ASSLGRSLRHTEAF
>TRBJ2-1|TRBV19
ASSTGLAGNEQF
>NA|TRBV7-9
ASSLAGGLTYEQY